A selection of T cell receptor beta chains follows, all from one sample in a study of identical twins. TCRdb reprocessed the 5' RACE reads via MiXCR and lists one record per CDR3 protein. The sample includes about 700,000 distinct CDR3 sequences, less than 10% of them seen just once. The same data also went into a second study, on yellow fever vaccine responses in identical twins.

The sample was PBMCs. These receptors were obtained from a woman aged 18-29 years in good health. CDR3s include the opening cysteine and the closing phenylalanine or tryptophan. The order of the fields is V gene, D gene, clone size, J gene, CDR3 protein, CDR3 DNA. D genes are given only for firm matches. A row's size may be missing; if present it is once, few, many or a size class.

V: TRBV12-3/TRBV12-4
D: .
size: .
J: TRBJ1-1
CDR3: CASRVPYGQPNTEAFF
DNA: TGTGCCAGCAGAGTCCCTTACGGGCAGCCGAACACTGAAGCTTTCTTT

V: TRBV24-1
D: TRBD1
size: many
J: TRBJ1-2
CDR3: CATSDHRGDYGYTF
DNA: TGTGCCACCAGTGATCACAGGGGGGACTATGGCTACACCTTC

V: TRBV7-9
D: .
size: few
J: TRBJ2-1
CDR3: CASSLGQPKRSEQFF
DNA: TGTGCCAGCAGCTTAGGACAGCCAAAGAGGAGTGAGCAGTTCTTC

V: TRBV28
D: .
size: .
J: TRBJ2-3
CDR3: CATGDGSTDTQYF
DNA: TGTGCCACCGGGGACGGGAGCACAGATACGCAGTATTTT

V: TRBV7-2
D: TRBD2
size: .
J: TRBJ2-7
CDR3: CASSLAEREREQYF
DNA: TGTGCCAGCAGCTTAGCTGAGCGGGAGCGCGAGCAGTACTTC

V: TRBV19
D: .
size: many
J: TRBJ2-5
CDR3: CASSPILMGESRTQYF
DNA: TGTGCCAGTAGTCCAATTCTAATGGGGGAGTCTCGGACCCAGTACTTC

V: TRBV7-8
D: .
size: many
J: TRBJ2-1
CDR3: CASSLSRREQFF
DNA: TGTGCCAGCAGCTTAAGTAGAAGGGAGCAGTTCTTC

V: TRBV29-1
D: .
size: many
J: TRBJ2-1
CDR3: CSAAGAGTHNEQFF
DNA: TGCAGCGCCGCAGGGGCTGGGACTCACAATGAGCAGTTCTTC

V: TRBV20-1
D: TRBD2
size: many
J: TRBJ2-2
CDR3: CSAHNPGLGDTGELFF
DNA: TGCAGTGCTCATAATCCGGGACTAGGAGACACCGGGGAGCTGTTTTTT

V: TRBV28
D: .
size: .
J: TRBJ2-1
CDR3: CASSSQGGGSYNEQFF
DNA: TGTGCCAGCAGTTCACAGGGAGGGGGCTCCTACAATGAGCAGTTCTTC

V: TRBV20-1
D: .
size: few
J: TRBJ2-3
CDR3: CSARDRRSREDTQYF
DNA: TGCAGTGCTAGAGATCGGCGTTCCCGGGAAGATACGCAGTATTTT

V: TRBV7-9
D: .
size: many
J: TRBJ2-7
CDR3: CASSRVGRPYEQYF
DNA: TGTGCCAGCAGTCGAGTCGGCCGGCCCTACGAGCAGTACTTC

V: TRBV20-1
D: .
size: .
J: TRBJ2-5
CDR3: CSARGGAAETQYF
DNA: TGCAGTGCTAGGGGGGGGGCTGCGGAGACCCAGTACTTC

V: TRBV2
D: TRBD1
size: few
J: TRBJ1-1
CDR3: CASSAGTGLEAFF
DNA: TGTGCCAGCAGTGCTGGGACAGGGTTAGAAGCTTTCTTT

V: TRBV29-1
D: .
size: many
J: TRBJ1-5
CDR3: CSVVQESNQPQHF
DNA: TGCAGCGTTGTACAGGAGTCCAATCAGCCCCAGCATTTT

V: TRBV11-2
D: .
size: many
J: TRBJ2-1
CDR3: CASIRTLGTTSSYNEQFF
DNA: TGTGCCAGCATAAGGACACTTGGGACAACGAGCTCCTACAATGAGCAGTTCTTC

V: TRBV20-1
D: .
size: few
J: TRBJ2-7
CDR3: CSAEGGGGFYEQYF
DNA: TGCAGCGCAGAGGGGGGGGGAGGGTTCTACGAGCAGTACTTC

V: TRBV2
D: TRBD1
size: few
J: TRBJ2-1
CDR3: CASSGGQLLYNEQFF
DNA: TGTGCCAGCAGTGGGGGACAGCTTCTATACAATGAGCAGTTCTTC

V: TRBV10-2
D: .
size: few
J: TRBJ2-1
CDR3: CASSEGGVEQFF
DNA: TGCGCCAGCAGTGAAGGGGGTGTCGAGCAGTTCTTC

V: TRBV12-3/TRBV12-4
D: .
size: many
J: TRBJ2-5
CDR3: CASTVSGGETQYF
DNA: TGTGCCAGCACCGTTAGCGGAGGAGAGACCCAGTACTTC